Shown below are 2 T cell receptor beta chains from a single sample sequenced in a study of T cells expressing NK-cell markers. Using the 5' RACE reads, TCRdb records one entry per CDR3 protein without DNA. Its clone listing holds fewer than 400,000 distinct CDR3 sequences. The source material was blood T cells: a sorted CD56 or NKG2C T cell subset, CD4+ or CD8+ T cells, or bulk PBMC T cells (not recorded which). The receptor source for this set is a woman in her forties or fifties in good health.

This rearrangement joins TRBV5-5 to TRBJ2-1; TCRdb's D call of TRBD1 is untestable without DNA. Germline assignment: CDR1 SGHKS and CDR2 YYEKEE (reference sequence). The CDR3 is made up of 16 amino acids. The CDR3 reads CASSTRGRSVYNEQFF.

J is TRBJ2-5 and V is TRBV11-2; TCRdb returns TRBD2, unconfirmable since there is no DNA. The length of the CDR3 is 16 residues. The germline CDR1 and CDR2 sequences are SGHAT and FQNNGV. CDR3 sequence: CASSLNSGSEQETQYF.